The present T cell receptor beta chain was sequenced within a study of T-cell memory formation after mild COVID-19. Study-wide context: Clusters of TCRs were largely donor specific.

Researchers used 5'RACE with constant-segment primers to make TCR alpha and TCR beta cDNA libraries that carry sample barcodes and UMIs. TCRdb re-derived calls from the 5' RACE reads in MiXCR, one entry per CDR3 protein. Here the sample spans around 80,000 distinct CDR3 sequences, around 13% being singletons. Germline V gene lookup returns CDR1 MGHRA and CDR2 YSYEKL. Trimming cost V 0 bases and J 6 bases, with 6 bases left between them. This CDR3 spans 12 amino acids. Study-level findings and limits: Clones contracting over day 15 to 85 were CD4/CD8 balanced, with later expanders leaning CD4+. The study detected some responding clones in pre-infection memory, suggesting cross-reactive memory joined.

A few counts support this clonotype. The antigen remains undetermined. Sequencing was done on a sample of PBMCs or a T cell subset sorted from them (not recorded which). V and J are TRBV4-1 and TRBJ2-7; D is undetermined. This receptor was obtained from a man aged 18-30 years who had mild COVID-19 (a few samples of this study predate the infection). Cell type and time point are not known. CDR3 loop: CASSQEGAEQYF. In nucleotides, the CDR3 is TGCGCCAGCAGCCAAGAGGGTGCCGAGCAGTACTTC.